The clone carrying this T cell receptor (beta chain) was counted once. The antigen remains undetermined. These data belong to a study of cytomegalovirus exposure and HLA in healthy donors. Losses at the gene ends were 2 bases for V and 4 bases for J; bases not matched to a gene: 3. The CDR3 extends over 14 amino acids. Germline values: CDR1 SGHTA, CDR2 FQGNSA. The PCR was carried out with 60 Vbeta primers and 13 Jbeta primers. The data were produced by immunoSEQ multiplex PCR, yet TCRdb's version contains in-frame clones alone and is incomplete. The sample shows just over 150,000 clones, around 80% of them seen only once. General study points: Researchers catalogued about 150 TCR beta chains as cytomegalovirus-associated. Follow-up analysis seemed to connect common viral pathogens with several of the most significant clusters identified.

The sample consisted of PBMCs. The chain is built from TRBV7-2 and TRBJ1-2; 8 bases map to TRBD1. This clonotype was obtained from a man between 18 and 35 years old in good health and CMV-seronegative. The CDR3 bases are TGTGCCAGCAGCTTACGACAGGGGCCCTATGGCTACACCTTC. The encoded protein is CASSLRQGPYGYTF.